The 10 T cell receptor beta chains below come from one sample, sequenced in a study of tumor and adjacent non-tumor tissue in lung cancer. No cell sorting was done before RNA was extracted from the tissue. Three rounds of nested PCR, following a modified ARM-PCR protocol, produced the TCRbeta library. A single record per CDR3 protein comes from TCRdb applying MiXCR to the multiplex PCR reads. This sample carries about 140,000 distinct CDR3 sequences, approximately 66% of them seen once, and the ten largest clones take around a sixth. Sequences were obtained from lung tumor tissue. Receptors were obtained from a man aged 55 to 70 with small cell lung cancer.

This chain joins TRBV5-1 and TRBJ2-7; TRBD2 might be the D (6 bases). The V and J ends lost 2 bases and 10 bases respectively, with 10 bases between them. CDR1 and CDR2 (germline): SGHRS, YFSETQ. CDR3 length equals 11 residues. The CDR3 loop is CASSFGGNQYF. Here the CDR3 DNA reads TGCGCCAGCAGCTTTGGCGGGAACCAGTACTTC.

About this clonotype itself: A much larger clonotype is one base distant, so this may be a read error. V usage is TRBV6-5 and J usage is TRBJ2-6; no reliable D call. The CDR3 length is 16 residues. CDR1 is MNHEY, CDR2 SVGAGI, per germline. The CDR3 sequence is CANSHYGFSGANVLTF. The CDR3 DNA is TGTGCCAACAGTCACTACGGTTTCTCTGGGGCCAACGTCCTGACTTTC.

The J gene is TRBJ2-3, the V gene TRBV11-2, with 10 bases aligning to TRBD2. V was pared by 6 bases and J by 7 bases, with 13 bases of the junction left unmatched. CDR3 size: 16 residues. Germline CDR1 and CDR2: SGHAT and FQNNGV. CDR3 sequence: CASSLMRAGGPNTQYF. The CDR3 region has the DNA TGTGCCAGCAGTTTAATGCGAGCGGGAGGGCCAAATACGCAGTATTTT. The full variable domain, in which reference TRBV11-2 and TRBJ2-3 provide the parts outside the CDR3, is EAGVAQSPRYKIIEKRQSVAFWCNPISGHATLYWYQQILGQGPKLLIQFQNNGVVDDSQLPKDRFSAERLKGVDSTLKIQPAKLEDSAVYLCASSLMRAGGPNTQYFGPGTRLTVL.

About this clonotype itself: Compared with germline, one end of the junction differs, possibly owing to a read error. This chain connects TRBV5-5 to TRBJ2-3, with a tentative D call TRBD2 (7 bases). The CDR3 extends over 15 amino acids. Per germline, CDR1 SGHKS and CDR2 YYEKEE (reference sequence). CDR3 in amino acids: CASSIGQTSTETQYF. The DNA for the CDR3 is TGTGCCAGCAGCATAGGACAGACTAGCACAGAAACGCAGTATTTT.

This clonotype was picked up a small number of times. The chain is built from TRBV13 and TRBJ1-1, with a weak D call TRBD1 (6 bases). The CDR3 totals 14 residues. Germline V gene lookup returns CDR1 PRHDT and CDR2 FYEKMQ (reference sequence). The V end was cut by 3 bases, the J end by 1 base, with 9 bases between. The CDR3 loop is CASSLGHPNTEAFF. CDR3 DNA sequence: TGTGCCAGCAGCTTGGGACACCCGAACACTGAAGCTTTCTTT.

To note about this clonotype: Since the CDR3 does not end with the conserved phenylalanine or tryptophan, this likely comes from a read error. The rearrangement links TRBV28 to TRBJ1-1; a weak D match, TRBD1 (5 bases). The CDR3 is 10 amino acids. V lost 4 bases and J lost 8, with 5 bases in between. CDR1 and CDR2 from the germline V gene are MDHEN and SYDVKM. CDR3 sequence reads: CASSYREAFC. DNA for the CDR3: TGTGCCAGCAGTTACAGGGAAGCTTTCTGT.

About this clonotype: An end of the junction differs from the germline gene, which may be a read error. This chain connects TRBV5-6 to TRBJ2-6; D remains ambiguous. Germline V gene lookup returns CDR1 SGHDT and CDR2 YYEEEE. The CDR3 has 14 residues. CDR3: CDSSLVFGANVLTF. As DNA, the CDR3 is TGTGACAGCAGCTTGGTATTTGGGGCCAACGTCCTGACTTTC.

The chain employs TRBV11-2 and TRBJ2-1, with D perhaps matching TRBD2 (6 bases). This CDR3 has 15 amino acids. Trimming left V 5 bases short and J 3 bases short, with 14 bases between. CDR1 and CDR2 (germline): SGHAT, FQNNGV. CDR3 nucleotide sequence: TGTGCCAGCAGCCTACAGACTAGTGGCTACAATGAGCAGTTCTTC. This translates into CASSLQTSGYNEQFF.

In nucleotides, the CDR3 is TGTGCCAGCAGTTACTCTATTGAGGTTATCTATGGCTACACCTTC. Protein: CASSYSIEVIYGYTF. The chain recombines TRBV6-6 with TRBJ1-2, with unresolved D. This CDR3 is 15 amino acids long. The V gene's germline CDR1 is MNHNY and CDR2 SVGAGI (reference sequence). Trimming stripped 0 bases from V and 4 bases from J, with 12 bases between.

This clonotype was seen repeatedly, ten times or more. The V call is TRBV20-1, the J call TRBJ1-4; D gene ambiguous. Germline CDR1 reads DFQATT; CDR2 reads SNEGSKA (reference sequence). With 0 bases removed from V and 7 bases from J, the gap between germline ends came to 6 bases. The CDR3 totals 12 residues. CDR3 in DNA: TGCAGTGCTAGAGACCGGGGTGAAAAACTGTTTTTT. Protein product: CSARDRGEKLFF.